This TCR beta chain was found in a study of blood T cell repertoires in COVID-19. Study background: Whether acute or convalescent, the COVID-19 samples came from the United States, Italy and Spain. T cells, B-cell-depleted T cells, or PBMCs provided the cDNA or gDNA that served as material.

Cohort allocation depended upon clinical history that participants reported. In the study's own analysis: Reference gene primers were amplified, and this amplification served to estimate nucleated cell counts. Sequencing was performed with immunoSEQ multiplex PCR; in TCRdb, only in-frame clones are kept and a portion is missing. That table supplies the V and J calls and clone size; D and trimming were determined from the DNA. This table holds almost 250,000 clones, around 85% found once. The CDR3 is 14 residues long. V was pared by 5 bases and J by 7 bases, with 11 bases of the junction left unmatched. Per germline, CDR1 LNHDA and CDR2 SQIVND (reference sequence).

Sequenced: PBMCs or T cells enriched from blood (not recorded which). This clonotype was obtained from a woman aged 45 to 65 with acute COVID-19. This sequence joins TRBV19 and TRBJ2-7; TRBD1 aligns across 7 bases. In DNA, the CDR3 is TGTGCCAGTAGTGTGAGCCGGGACAGTCGTGAGCAGTACTTC. Amino acids: CASSVSRDSREQYF.